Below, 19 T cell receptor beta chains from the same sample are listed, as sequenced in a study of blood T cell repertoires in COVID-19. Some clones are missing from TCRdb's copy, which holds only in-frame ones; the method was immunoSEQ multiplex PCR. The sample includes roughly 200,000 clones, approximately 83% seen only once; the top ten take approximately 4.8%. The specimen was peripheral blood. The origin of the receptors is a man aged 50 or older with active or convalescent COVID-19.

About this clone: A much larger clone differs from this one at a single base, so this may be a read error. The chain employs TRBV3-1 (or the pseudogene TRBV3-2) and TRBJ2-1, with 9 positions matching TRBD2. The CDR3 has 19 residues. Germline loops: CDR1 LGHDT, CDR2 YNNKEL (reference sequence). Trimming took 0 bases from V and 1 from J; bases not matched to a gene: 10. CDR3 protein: CASSQDGGGGARSYNEQFF. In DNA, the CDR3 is TGTGCCAGCAGCCAAGATGGGGGCGGGGGGGCCAGGTCCTACAATGAGCAGTTCTTC.

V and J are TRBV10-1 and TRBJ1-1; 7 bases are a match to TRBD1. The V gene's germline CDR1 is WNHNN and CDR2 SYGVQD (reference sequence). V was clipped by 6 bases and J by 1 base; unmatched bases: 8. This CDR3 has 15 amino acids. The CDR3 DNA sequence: TGCGCCAGCAGACAGGGGATACTCCGGAACACTGAAGCTTTCTTT. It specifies CASRQGILRNTEAFF.

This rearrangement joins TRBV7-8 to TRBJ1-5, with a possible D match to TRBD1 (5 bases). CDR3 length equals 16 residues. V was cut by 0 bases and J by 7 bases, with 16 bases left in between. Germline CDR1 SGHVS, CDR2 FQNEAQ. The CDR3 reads CASSLAVGQAGQPQHF. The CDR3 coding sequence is TGTGCCAGCAGCTTAGCGGTCGGGCAGGCAGGGCAGCCCCAGCATTTT.

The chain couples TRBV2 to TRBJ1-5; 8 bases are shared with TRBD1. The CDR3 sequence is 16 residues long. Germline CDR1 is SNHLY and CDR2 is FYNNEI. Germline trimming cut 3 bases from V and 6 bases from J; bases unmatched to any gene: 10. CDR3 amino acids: CASSERSGQGRQPQHF. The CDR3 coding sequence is TGTGCCAGCAGTGAGCGATCCGGACAGGGACGTCAGCCCCAGCATTTT.

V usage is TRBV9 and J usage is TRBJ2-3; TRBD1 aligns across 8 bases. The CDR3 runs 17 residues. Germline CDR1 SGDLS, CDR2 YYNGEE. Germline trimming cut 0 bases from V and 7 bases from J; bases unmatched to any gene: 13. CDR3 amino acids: CASSVGSRGRIDNTQYF. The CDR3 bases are TGTGCCAGCAGCGTAGGGAGCAGGGGGCGTATAGACAATACGCAGTATTTT.

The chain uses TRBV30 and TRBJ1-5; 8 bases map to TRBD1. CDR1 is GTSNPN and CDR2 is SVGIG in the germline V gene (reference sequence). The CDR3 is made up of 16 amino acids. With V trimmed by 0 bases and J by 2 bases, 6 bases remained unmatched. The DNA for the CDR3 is TGTGCCTGGAGTGTAGACGTGGGACAGGGCAATCAGCCCCAGCATTTT. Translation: CAWSVDVGQGNQPQHF.

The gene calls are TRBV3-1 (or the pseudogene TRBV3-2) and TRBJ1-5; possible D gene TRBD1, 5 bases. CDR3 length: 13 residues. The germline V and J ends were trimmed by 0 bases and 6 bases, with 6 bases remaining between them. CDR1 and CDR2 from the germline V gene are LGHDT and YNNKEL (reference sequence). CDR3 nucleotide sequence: TGTGCCAGCAGCCAAGAGGGGGGTCAGCCCCAGCATTTT. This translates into CASSQEGGQPQHF.

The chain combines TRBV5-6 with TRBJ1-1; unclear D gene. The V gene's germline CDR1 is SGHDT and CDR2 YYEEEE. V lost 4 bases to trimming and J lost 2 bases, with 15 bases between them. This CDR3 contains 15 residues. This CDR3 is CASSEPRPTNTEAFF. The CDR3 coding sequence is TGTGCCAGCAGCGAACCCCGACCGACTAACACTGAAGCTTTCTTT.

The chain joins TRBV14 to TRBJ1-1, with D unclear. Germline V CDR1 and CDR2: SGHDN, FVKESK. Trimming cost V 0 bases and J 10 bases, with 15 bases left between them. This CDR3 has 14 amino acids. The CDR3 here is CASSQESWPLVAFF. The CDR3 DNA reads TGTGCCAGCAGCCAAGAGTCATGGCCCCTGGTAGCTTTCTTT.

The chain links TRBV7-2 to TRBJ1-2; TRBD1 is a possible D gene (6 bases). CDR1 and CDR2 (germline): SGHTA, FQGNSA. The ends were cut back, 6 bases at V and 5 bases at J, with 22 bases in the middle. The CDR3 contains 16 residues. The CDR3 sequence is CASSPDLTGRGYGYTF. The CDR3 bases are TGTGCCAGCAGTCCAGATCTTACAGGGAGGGGGTATGGCTACACCTTC.

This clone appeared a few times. The CDR3 reads CSASQLDRSSYEQYF. Here the CDR3 DNA reads TGCAGTGCTAGTCAACTGGACAGGAGCTCCTACGAGCAGTACTTC. The chain combines TRBV20-1 with TRBJ2-7, with TRBD1 matching over 7 bases. The CDR3 totals 15 residues. Germline lookup yields CDR1 DFQATT and CDR2 SNEGSKA (reference sequence). V shed 3 bases, J shed 0 bases, and the junction held 8 bases outside the gene matches.

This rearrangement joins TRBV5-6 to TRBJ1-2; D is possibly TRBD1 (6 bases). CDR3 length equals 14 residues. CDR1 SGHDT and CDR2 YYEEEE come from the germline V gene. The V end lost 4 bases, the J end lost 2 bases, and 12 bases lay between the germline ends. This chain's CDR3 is CASSPGHRNYGYTF. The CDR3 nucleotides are TGTGCCAGCAGCCCGGGACATCGGAACTATGGCTACACCTTC.

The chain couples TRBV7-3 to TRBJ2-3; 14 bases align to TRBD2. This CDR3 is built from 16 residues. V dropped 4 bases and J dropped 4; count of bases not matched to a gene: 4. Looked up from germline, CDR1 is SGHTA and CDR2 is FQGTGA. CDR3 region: CASSSGLAGGSDTQYF. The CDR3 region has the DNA TGTGCCAGCAGCTCCGGACTAGCGGGGGGCTCAGATACGCAGTATTTT.

The CDR3 sequence is CASSLGGGTGDNQPQHF. The CDR3 nucleotides are TGCGCCAGCAGCTTGGGAGGCGGGACAGGAGACAATCAGCCCCAGCATTTT. V gene TRBV5-1 combines with J gene TRBJ1-5; 8 bases line up with TRBD1. Germline trimming cut 0 bases from V and 3 bases from J; bases unmatched to any gene: 8. This CDR3 spans 17 amino acids. From germline, CDR1 is SGHRS and CDR2 YFSETQ.

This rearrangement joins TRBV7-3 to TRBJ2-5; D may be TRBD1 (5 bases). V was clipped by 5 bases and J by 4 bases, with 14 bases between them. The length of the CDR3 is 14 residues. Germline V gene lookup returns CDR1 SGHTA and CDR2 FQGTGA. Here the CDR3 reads CASSPTGSGETQYF. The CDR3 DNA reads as TGTGCCAGCAGCCCAACAGGCTCGGGAGAGACCCAGTACTTC.

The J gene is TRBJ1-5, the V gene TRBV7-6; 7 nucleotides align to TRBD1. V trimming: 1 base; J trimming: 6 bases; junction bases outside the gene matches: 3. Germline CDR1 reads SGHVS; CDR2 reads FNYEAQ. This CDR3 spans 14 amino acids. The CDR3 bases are TGTGCCAGCAGCTTAGGCAGGGGGAGTCAGCCCCAGCATTTT. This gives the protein CASSLGRGSQPQHF.

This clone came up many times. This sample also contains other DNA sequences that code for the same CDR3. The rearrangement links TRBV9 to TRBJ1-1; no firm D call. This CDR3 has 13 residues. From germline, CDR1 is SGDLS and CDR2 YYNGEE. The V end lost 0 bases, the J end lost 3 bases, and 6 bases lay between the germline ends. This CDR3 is CASSVATDTEAFF. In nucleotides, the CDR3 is TGTGCCAGCAGCGTAGCTACGGACACTGAAGCTTTCTTT.

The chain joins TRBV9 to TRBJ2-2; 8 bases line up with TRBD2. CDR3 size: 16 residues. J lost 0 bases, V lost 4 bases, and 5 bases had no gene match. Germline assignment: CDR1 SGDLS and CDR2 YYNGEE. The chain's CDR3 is CASSLQLAANTGELFF. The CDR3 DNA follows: TGTGCCAGCAGCCTCCAACTAGCGGCGAACACCGGGGAGCTGTTTTTT.

CDR3 DNA: TGTGCCAGTAGTCCGGAGGACAGGGGGCTGAACATTCAGTACTTC. Translating it yields CASSPEDRGLNIQYF. This sequence joins TRBV19 and TRBJ2-4; TRBD1 agrees at 11 bases. The CDR3 is 15 amino acids. With 5 bases clipped from V and 7 bases from J, the junction kept 7 bases outside the gene matches. Germline V lookup: CDR1 LNHDA, CDR2 SQIVND (reference sequence).